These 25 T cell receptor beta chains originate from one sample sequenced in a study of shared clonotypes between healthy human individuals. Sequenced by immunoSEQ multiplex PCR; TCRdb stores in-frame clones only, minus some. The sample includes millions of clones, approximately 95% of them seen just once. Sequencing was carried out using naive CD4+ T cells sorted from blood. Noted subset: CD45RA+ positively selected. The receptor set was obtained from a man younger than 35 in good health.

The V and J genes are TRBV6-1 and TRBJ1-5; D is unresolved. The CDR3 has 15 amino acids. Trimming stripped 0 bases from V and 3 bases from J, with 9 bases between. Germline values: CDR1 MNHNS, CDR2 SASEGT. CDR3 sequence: CASSEAQLLNQPQHF. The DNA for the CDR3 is TGTGCCAGCAGTGAAGCACAACTGCTCAATCAGCCCCAGCATTTT.

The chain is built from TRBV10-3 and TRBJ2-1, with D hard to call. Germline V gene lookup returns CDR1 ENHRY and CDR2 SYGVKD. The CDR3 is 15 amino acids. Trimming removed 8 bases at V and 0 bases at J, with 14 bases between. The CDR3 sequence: CAIGGDTGSYNEQFF. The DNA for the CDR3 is TGTGCCATCGGCGGTGATACCGGCTCCTACAATGAGCAGTTCTTC.

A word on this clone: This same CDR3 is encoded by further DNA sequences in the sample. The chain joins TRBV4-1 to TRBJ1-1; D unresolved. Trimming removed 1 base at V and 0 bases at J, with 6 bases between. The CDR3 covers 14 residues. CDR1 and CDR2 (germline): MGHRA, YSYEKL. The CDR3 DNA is TGCGCCAGCAGCCAAGTGGGCGTGAACACTGAAGCTTTCTTT. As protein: CASSQVGVNTEAFF.

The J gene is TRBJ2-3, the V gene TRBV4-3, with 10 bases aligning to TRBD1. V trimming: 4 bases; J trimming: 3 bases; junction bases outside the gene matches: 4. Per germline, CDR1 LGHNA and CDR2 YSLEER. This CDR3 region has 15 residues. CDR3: CASSPTGGGTDTQYF. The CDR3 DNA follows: TGCGCCAGCAGCCCGACAGGGGGCGGGACAGATACGCAGTATTTT.

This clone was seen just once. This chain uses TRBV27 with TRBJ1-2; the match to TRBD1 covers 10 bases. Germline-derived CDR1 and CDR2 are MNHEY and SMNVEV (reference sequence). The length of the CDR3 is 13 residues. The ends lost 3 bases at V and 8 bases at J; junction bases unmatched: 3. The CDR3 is CASSFGTGEGYTF. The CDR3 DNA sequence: TGTGCCAGCAGTTTTGGGACAGGGGAGGGCTACACCTTC.

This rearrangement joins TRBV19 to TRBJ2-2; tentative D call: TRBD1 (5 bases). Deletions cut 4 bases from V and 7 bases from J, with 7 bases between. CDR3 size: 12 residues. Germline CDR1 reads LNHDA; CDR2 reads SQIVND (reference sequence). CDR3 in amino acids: CASSTGLGELFF. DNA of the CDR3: TGTGCCAGTAGTACAGGGCTCGGGGAGCTGTTTTTT.

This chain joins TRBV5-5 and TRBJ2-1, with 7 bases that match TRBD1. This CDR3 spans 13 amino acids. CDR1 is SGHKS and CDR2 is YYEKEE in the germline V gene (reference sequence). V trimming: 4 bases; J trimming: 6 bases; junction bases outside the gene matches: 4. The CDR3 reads CASSETGRNEQFF. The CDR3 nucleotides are TGTGCCAGCAGCGAGACAGGGCGCAATGAGCAGTTCTTC.

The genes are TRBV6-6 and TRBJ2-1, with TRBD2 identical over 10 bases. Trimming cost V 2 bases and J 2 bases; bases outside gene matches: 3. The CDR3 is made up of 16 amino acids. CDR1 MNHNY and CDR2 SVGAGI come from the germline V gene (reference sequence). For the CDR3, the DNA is TGTGCCAGCAGTTACAGACTAGCGGGCACCTACAATGAGCAGTTCTTC. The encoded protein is CASSYRLAGTYNEQFF.

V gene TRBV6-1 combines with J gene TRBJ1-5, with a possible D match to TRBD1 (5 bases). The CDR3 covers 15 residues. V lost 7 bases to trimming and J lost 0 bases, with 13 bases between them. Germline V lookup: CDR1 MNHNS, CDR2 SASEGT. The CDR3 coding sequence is TGTGCCAGCAACCCCTGGGACGGTAGCAATCAGCCCCAGCATTTT. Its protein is CASNPWDGSNQPQHF.

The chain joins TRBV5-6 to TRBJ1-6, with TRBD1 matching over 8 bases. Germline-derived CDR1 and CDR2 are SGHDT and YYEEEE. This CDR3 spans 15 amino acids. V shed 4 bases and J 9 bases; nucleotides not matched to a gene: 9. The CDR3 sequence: CASSPRTGTVSPLHF. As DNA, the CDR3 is TGTGCCAGCAGCCCTAGGACAGGGACCGTTTCACCCCTCCACTTT. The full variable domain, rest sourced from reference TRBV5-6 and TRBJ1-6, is DAGVTQSPTHLIKTRGQQVTLRCSPKSGHDTVSWYQQALGQGPQFIFQYYEEEERQRGNFPDRFSGHQFPNYSSELNVNALLLGDSALYLCASSPRTGTVSPLHFGNGTRLTVT.

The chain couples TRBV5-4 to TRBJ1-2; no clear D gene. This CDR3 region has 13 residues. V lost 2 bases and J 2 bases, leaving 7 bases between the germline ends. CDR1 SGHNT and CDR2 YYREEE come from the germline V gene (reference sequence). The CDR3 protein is CASSFRENYGYTF. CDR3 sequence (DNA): TGTGCCAGCAGCTTTCGAGAAAACTATGGCTACACCTTC.

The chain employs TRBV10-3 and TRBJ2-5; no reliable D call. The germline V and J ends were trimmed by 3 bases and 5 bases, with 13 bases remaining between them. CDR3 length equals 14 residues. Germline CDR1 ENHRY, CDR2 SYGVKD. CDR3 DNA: TGTGCCATCAGTGACGGCCCGTTAGAGGAGACCCAGTACTTC. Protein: CAISDGPLEETQYF.

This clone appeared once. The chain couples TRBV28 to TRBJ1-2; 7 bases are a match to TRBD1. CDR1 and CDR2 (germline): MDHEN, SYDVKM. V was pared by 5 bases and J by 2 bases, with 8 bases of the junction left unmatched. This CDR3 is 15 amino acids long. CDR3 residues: CASSITGVANYGYTF. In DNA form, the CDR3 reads TGTGCCAGCAGTATTACAGGGGTAGCAAACTATGGCTACACCTTC.

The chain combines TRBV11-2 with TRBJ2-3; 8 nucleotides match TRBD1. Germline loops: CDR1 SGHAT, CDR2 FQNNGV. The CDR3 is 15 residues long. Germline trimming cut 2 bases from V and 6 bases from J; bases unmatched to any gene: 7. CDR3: CASSLNRQGADTQYF. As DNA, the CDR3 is TGTGCCAGCAGCTTAAATCGGCAGGGGGCTGATACGCAGTATTTT.

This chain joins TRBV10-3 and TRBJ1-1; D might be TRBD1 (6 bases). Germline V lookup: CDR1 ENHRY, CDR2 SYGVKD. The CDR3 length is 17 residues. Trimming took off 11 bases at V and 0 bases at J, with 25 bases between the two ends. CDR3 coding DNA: TGTGCCGCCACTCCCTCGGGCTGGGGGCCTATGAACACTGAAGCTTTCTTT. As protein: CAATPSGWGPMNTEAFF.

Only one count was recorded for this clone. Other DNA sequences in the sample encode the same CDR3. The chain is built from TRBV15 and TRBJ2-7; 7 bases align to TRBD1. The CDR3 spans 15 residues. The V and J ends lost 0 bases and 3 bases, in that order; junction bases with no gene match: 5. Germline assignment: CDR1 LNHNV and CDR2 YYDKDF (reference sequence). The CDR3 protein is CATSREPGQIYEQYF. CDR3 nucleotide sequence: TGTGCCACCAGCAGAGAACCGGGACAGATCTACGAGCAGTACTTC.

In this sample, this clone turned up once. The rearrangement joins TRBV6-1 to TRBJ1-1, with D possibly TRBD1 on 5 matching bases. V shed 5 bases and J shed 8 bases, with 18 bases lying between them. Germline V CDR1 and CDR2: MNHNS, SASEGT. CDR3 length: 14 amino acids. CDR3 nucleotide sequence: TGTGCCAGCAGTTCCCCCAGGGACCGCATCGAAGCTTTCTTT. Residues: CASSSPRDRIEAFF.

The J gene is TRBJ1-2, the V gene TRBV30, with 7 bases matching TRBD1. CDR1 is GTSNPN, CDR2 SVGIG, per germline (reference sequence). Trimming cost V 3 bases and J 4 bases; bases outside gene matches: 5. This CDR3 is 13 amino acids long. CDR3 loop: CAWRWAGGYGYTF. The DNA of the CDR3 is TGTGCCTGGAGGTGGGCAGGGGGCTATGGCTACACCTTC.

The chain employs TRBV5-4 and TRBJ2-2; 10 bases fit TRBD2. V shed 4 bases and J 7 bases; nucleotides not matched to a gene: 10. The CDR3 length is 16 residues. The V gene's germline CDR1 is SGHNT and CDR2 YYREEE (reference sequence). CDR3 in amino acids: CASSHLLAGEDGELFF. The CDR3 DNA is TGTGCCAGCAGCCACCTCCTAGCGGGAGAGGACGGGGAGCTGTTTTTT.

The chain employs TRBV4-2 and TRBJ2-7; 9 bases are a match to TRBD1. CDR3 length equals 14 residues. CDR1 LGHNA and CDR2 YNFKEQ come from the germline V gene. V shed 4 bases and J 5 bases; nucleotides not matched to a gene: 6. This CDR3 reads CASSPSGQGDEQYF. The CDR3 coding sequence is TGTGCCAGCAGCCCATCGGGACAGGGTGACGAGCAGTACTTC.

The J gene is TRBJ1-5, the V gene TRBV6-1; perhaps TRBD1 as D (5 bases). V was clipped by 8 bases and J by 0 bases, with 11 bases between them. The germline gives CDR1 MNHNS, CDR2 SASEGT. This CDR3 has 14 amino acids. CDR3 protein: CASWDGDSNQPQHF. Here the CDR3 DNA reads TGTGCCAGCTGGGACGGAGATAGCAATCAGCCCCAGCATTTT.

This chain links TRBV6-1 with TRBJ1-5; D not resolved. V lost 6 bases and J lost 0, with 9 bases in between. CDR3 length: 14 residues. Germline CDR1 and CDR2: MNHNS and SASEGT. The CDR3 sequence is CASSVSYSNQPQHF. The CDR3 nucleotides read TGTGCCAGCAGCGTCTCATATAGCAATCAGCCCCAGCATTTT.

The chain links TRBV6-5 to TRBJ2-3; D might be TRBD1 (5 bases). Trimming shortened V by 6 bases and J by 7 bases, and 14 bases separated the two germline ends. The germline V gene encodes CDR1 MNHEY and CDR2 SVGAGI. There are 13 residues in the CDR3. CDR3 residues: CASRFLQGYTQYF. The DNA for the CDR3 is TGTGCCAGCAGATTCCTCCAGGGTTATACGCAGTATTTT.

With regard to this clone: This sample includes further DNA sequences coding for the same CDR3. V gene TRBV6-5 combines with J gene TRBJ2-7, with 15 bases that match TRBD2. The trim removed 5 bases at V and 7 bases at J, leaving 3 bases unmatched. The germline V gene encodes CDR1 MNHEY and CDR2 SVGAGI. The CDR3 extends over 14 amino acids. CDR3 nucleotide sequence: TGTGCCAGCAGTCAGGGACTAGCGGGAGGTGAGCAGTACTTC. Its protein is CASSQGLAGGEQYF.

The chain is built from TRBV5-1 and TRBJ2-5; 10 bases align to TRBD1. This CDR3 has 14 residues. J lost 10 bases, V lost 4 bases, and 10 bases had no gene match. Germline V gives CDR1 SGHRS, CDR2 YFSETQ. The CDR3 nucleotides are TGCGCCAGCAGCAACCGGGACAGGGGAGTTGACCAGTACTTC. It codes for CASSNRDRGVDQYF.